This T cell receptor beta chain was sequenced in a study of control samples from healthy donors and cancer patients. Assay: immunoSEQ multiplex PCR; the TCRdb copy retains only in-frame clones and omits some. The table lists over 150,000 clones, over 85% of them singletons. Germline V lookup: CDR1 SNHLY, CDR2 FYNNEI. V was cut by 2 bases and J by 0 bases, with 7 bases left in between. The CDR3 has 14 residues. The chain links TRBV2 to TRBJ1-2; TRBD1 might be the D (6 bases). The clonotype comes from a man aged 35-49 years in good health. The sequenced material came from blood. The CDR3 protein is CASSEQGSNYGYTF. CDR3 DNA sequence: TGTGCCAGCAGTGAACAGGGGTCTAACTATGGCTACACCTTC.